Detailed here is one TCR beta chain. CDR3 length equals 12 residues. V lost 5 bases, J lost 5 bases, and 7 bases lay in between. Germline CDR1 LNHNV, CDR2 YYDKDF (reference sequence). This specimen belongs to a study of blood T cells in healthy people across ages. PCR was performed a second time for roughly 7 to 12 cycles using a sample-barcoded 5' primer and a J-beta primer mix. TCRdb re-called the 5' RACE reads with MiXCR, one entry per CDR3 protein. The data show 1.6 million or so distinct CDR3 sequences, roughly 32% seen once. The sequenced material came from blood. The sequence was collected from a woman in her twenties or thirties in good health. The genes are TRBV15 and TRBJ2-1; a possible D gene is TRBD2 (5 bases). The CDR3 nucleotides are TGTGCCACCAGCCGGCGGGACAATGAGCAGTTCTTC. Translated, it gives CATSRRDNEQFF.